Given below is one T cell receptor (beta chain) in context. The assay was immunoSEQ multiplex PCR, and TCRdb's table has in-frame clones only and misses some. This table has some 150,000 clones, 84% appearing once. The V gene lost 5 bases and the J gene lost 0 bases, with 10 bases spanning the gap. The germline V gene encodes CDR1 SGHTA and CDR2 FQGNSA. The CDR3 length is 15 residues. The data were obtained in a study of blood T cell repertoires in COVID-19. Whole-study context: The United States, Italy and Spain were the sources of the acute and convalescent COVID-19 samples. The analysed material was cDNA or gDNA that came from T cells, B-cell-depleted T cells, or PBMCs.

The material sequenced was peripheral blood. The sequence was obtained from a woman in her fifties or sixties with acute or convalescent COVID-19. The chain has TRBV7-2 and TRBJ1-4; D is unresolved. The CDR3 nucleotides read TGTGCCAGCAGCCATCCGAGGGCAACTAATGAAAAACTGTTTTTT. Translation: CASSHPRATNEKLFF.